The 8 T cell receptor beta chains reported below all come from one sample, sequenced in a study of blood T cell repertoires in COVID-19. The table came from immunoSEQ multiplex PCR; TCRdb's copy has only in-frame clones and leaves some out. This table has 80,000 to 100,000 clones, approximately 86% appearing once. Input material: peripheral blood. These receptors were obtained from an elderly woman with acute or convalescent COVID-19.

The chain recombines TRBV4-1 with TRBJ2-7; TRBD1 is a possible D gene (6 bases). Per germline, CDR1 MGHRA and CDR2 YSYEKL. V was pared by 2 bases and J by 3 bases, with 11 bases between. The CDR3 has 14 residues. CDR3 bases: TGCGCCAGCAGCCAAAGACAGGCGAGCTACGAGCAGTACTTC. Its translation is CASSQRQASYEQYF.

The chain is built from TRBV6-5 and TRBJ1-2; a weak D match, TRBD1 (5 bases). Per germline, CDR1 MNHEY and CDR2 SVGAGI. Trimming shortened V by 6 bases and J by 4 bases, and 15 bases separated the two germline ends. CDR3 length: 14 amino acids. CDR3 DNA sequence: TGTGCCAGCAGCCCCCCCGGACACTCCTATGGCTACACCTTC. This codes for CASSPPGHSYGYTF.

The chain recombines TRBV19 with TRBJ2-5; tentative D call: TRBD2 (5 bases). The V gene lost 0 bases and the J gene lost 4 bases, with 15 bases spanning the gap. CDR1 and CDR2 (germline): LNHDA, SQIVND (reference sequence). This CDR3 is built from 16 residues. The CDR3 sequence is CASSIDRGPPRETQYF. The CDR3 DNA reads as TGTGCCAGTAGTATAGATAGAGGGCCCCCAAGAGAGACCCAGTACTTC.

V and J are TRBV12-5 and TRBJ1-6; 12 bases line up with TRBD1. Germline assignment: CDR1 LGHNT and CDR2 FRNRAP. The J segment lost 6 bases and the V segment lost 7 bases, leaving 10 bases of the junction unmatched. This CDR3 comprises 17 residues. The chain's CDR3 is CASAPGGQGAFNSPLHF. CDR3 in DNA: TGTGCTAGTGCCCCGGGGGGACAGGGGGCTTTTAATTCACCCCTCCACTTT.

The V call is TRBV3-1 (or the pseudogene TRBV3-2), the J call TRBJ2-1, with 12 positions matching TRBD2. This CDR3 has 14 amino acids. With V trimmed by 5 bases and J by 6 bases, 2 bases remained unmatched. CDR1 and CDR2 (germline): LGHDT, YNNKEL (reference sequence). The CDR3 DNA follows: TGTGCCAGCAGCACACTAGCGGGGGGCAATGAGCAGTTCTTC. This translates into CASSTLAGGNEQFF.

V is TRBV9 and J is TRBJ1-1; D perhaps matches TRBD1 (5 bases). The V gene lost 7 bases and the J gene lost 8 bases, with 12 bases spanning the gap. Germline-derived CDR1 and CDR2 are SGDLS and YYNGEE. This CDR3 contains 11 residues. The CDR3 protein is CASSQGGEAFF. The CDR3 DNA follows: TGTGCCAGCTCCCAGGGCGGAGAAGCTTTCTTT.

V and J are TRBV4-2 and TRBJ2-1, with 8 bases identical to TRBD2. The CDR3 is 17 residues long. V shed 2 bases and J 0 bases; nucleotides not matched to a gene: 6. Germline lookup yields CDR1 LGHNA and CDR2 YNFKEQ. The CDR3 reads CASSQRASGGSYNEQFF. As DNA, the CDR3 is TGTGCCAGCAGCCAAAGGGCCAGCGGGGGCTCCTACAATGAGCAGTTCTTC.

The table lists this clone with a count of one. The V call is TRBV21-1, the J call TRBJ1-5; TRBD1 is taken as the D call from the table, unchecked against the DNA. TRBV21-1 corresponds to a pseudogene. This CDR3 comprises 17 residues. The CDR3 bases are TGTGCCAGCAGCTGGACAGGGATAGGTTGTAGCAATCAGCCCCAGCATTTT. This codes for CASSWTGIGCSNQPQHF.